This TCR beta chain was sequenced during a study of blood T cell repertoires in COVID-19. Overall study: Specimens from acute and convalescent COVID-19 originated in the United States, Italy and Spain. Sources were T cells, B-cell-depleted T cells, or PBMCs; the material itself was cDNA or gDNA.

Study processing details: The authors estimated nucleated cell counts from reference gene primer amplification. TCRdb's copy holds only in-frame clones and misses some; the assay was immunoSEQ multiplex PCR. The V and J calls and clone size are taken from that table; D and trimming were inferred from the DNA. The sample carries approximately 150,000 clones, more than 70% recorded once. Sample: peripheral blood. This TCR was recovered from a man aged 45-65 years who had recovered from COVID-19.

The CDR3 bases are TGCGCCAGCAGCCAATACGGGACAGGCTCAAGGGGCTACACCTTC. This codes for CASSQYGTGSRGYTF. The chain joins TRBV4-3 to TRBJ1-2; 8 nucleotides agree with TRBD1. After removal of 2 bases from V and 8 bases from J, the junction contained 10 bases not matched to a gene. Germline assignment: CDR1 LGHNA and CDR2 YSLEER. CDR3 length: 15 amino acids.